These 22 T cell receptor beta chains share one sample of origin, sequenced in a study of graft-versus-host responses after intestinal transplantation. These TCRs' antigens remain unknown. Measured with immunoSEQ multiplex PCR; TCRdb has only the in-frame clones, and not every one. This sample has 90,000 to 130,000 clones, with around 94% found just once. The source material was unstimulated CD4+ T cells sorted from spleen or lymph node cells, sampled before transplant. The receptors stem from a human donor who was the organ donor for an intestinal transplant.

V gene TRBV5-6 combines with J gene TRBJ1-2, with D possibly TRBD1 on 6 matching bases. CDR3 length: 13 amino acids. Germline CDR1 and CDR2: SGHDT and YYEEEE. V lost 4 bases and J lost 2, with 9 bases in between. The CDR3, as DNA: TGTGCCAGCAGCCCTACAGGGAACTATGGCTACACCTTC. It specifies CASSPTGNYGYTF. The full variable domain, completed using reference TRBV5-6 and TRBJ1-2, is DAGVTQSPTHLIKTRGQQVTLRCSPKSGHDTVSWYQQALGQGPQFIFQYYEEEERQRGNFPDRFSGHQFPNYSSELNVNALLLGDSALYLCASSPTGNYGYTFGSGTRLTVV.

This chain links TRBV5-1 with TRBJ2-5; D perhaps matches TRBD1 (6 bases). The CDR3 totals 15 residues. Trimming shortened V by 0 bases and J by 5 bases, and 14 bases separated the two germline ends. Germline V lookup: CDR1 SGHRS, CDR2 YFSETQ. CDR3 nucleotides: TGCGCCAGCAGCTTGGGAACGGCAGGGGTGGAGACCCAGTACTTC. Translated, it gives CASSLGTAGVETQYF.

This chain links TRBV7-2 with TRBJ1-1; TRBD1 matches 7 bases. V lost 3 bases, J lost 0 bases, and 10 bases stayed unmatched. Germline values: CDR1 SGHTA, CDR2 FQGNSA. The CDR3 extends over 17 amino acids. The DNA of the CDR3 is TGTGCCAGCAGCTTTCGGAATGTCGGGACAGTGAACACTGAAGCTTTCTTT. It encodes CASSFRNVGTVNTEAFF.

The chain has TRBV10-3 and TRBJ2-2; a weak D match, TRBD1 (6 bases). The CDR3 spans 15 residues. Germline V gene data show CDR1 as ENHRY and CDR2 as SYGVKD. The germline V and J ends were trimmed by 7 bases and 4 bases, with 16 bases remaining between them. The CDR3 here is CAITPDRPSTGELFF. The CDR3 region has the DNA TGTGCCATCACCCCCGACAGGCCCTCCACCGGGGAGCTGTTTTTT.

V gene TRBV5-6 combines with J gene TRBJ2-7, with a possible D match to TRBD1 (5 bases). The CDR3 spans 14 residues. Trimming took 3 bases from V and 4 from J, leaving 14 bases between them. CDR1 and CDR2 from the germline V gene are SGHDT and YYEEEE. Here the CDR3 reads CASSSGRPPYEQYF. The DNA of the CDR3 is TGTGCCAGCAGCTCAGGGCGACCCCCTTACGAGCAGTACTTC.

The V gene is TRBV28, the J gene TRBJ1-4; possibly TRBD1 for D (5 bases). Germline loops: CDR1 MDHEN, CDR2 SYDVKM. The CDR3 totals 16 residues. The germline V and J ends were trimmed by 6 bases and 0 bases, with 14 bases remaining between them. The CDR3 sequence: CASSYVGPATNEKLFF. CDR3 DNA: TGTGCCAGCAGCTACGTGGGGCCTGCAACTAATGAAAAACTGTTTTTT.

The chain is built from TRBV7-2 and TRBJ1-5; 7 positions match TRBD1. V lost 2 bases, J lost 5 bases, and 3 bases stayed unmatched. CDR1 and CDR2 (germline): SGHTA, FQGNSA. CDR3 length equals 14 residues. The CDR3 DNA reads as TGTGCCAGCAGCTTAAAGGGGGCGGATCAGCCCCAGCATTTT. Its protein is CASSLKGADQPQHF.

The chain links TRBV19 to TRBJ1-1; D call uncertain. The CDR3 is made up of 13 amino acids. V lost 1 base and J lost 0, with 3 bases in between. Germline lookup yields CDR1 LNHDA and CDR2 SQIVND (reference sequence). The CDR3, as DNA: TGTGCCAGTAGTATAGCAGTGAACACTGAAGCTTTCTTT. It encodes CASSIAVNTEAFF.

The chain uses TRBV19 and TRBJ2-3; 8 positions agree with TRBD2. J lost 4 bases, V lost 4 bases, and 4 bases had no gene match. The CDR3 is 14 amino acids. Germline CDR1 LNHDA, CDR2 SQIVND (reference sequence). The CDR3 is CASSTNGGADTQYF. CDR3 in DNA: TGTGCCAGTAGTACCAACGGGGGGGCAGATACGCAGTATTTT. Looking up the rest from reference TRBV19 and TRBJ2-3 gives the full variable domain: DGGITQSPKYLFRKEGQNVTLSCEQNLNHDAMYWYRQDPGQGLRLIYYSQIVNDFQKGDIAEGYSVSREKKESFPLTVTSAQKNPTAFYLCASSTNGGADTQYFGPGTRLTVL.

The chain has TRBV21-1 and TRBJ1-2. TRBV21-1 is deemed a pseudogene. This CDR3 is 16 amino acids long. This CDR3 is CASSKAGGPRDYGYTF. The CDR3 region has the DNA TGTGCCAGCAGCAAAGCGGGGGGGCCCAGGGACTATGGCTACACCTTC.

The rearrangement joins TRBV11-3 to TRBJ2-5, with 7 bases matching TRBD2. The CDR3 totals 18 residues. Germline V gene data show CDR1 as SGHNT and CDR2 as YENEEA. J lost 2 bases, V lost 1 base, and 13 bases had no gene match. The CDR3 DNA reads as TGTGCCAGCAGCTTAGGCAGAGGAGAAAGGGGAGGGCAAGAGACCCAGTACTTC. Translating it yields CASSLGRGERGGQETQYF. Full variable domain (missing parts from reference TRBV11-3 and TRBJ2-5): EAGVVQSPRYKIIEKKQPVAFWCNPISGHNTLYWYLQNLGQGPELLIRYENEEAVDDSQLPKDRFSAERLKGVDSTLKIQPAELGDSAVYLCASSLGRGERGGQETQYFGPGTRLLVL.

The V and J genes are TRBV7-9 and TRBJ1-1, with 8 bases matching TRBD1. CDR3 length: 13 residues. Germline V gene sequence: CDR1 SEHNR, CDR2 FQNEAQ (reference sequence). The V and J ends lost 5 bases and 3 bases, in that order; junction bases with no gene match: 2. This CDR3 is CASSPTGDTEAFF. DNA of the CDR3: TGTGCCAGCAGCCCGACAGGGGACACTGAAGCTTTCTTT.

The chain has TRBV10-3 and TRBJ2-1, with TRBD2 identical over 10 bases. In germline, CDR1 is ENHRY, CDR2 SYGVKD. This CDR3 has 16 amino acids. V shed 6 bases and J 5 bases; nucleotides not matched to a gene: 10. The CDR3 DNA sequence: TGTGCCATCAGGCCAGGACTAGCGGCGGAAAACAATGAGCAGTTCTTC. Protein sequence: CAIRPGLAAENNEQFF.

V is TRBV15 and J is TRBJ1-2; 8 bases are shared with TRBD1. This CDR3 has 15 amino acids. Germline trimming cut 1 base from V and 3 bases from J; bases unmatched to any gene: 4. Germline V gene data show CDR1 as LNHNV and CDR2 as YYDKDF (reference sequence). CDR3 DNA sequence: TGTGCCACCAGCAGAGTTCGGACAGGGCACTATGGCTACACCTTC. It encodes CATSRVRTGHYGYTF. The full variable domain, completed using reference TRBV15 and TRBJ1-2, is DAMVIQNPRYQVTQFGKPVTLSCSQTLNHNVMYWYQQKSSQAPKLLFHYYDKDFNNEADTPDNFQSRRPNTSFCFLDIRSPGLGDTAMYLCATSRVRTGHYGYTFGSGTRLTVV.

V is TRBV6-5 and J is TRBJ1-2, with 8 nucleotides matching TRBD1. There are 15 residues in the CDR3. Losses at the gene ends were 2 bases for V and 4 bases for J; bases not matched to a gene: 6. CDR1 and CDR2 (germline): MNHEY, SVGAGI. The CDR3 loop is CASSYTLQGVYGYTF. DNA for the CDR3: TGTGCCAGCAGTTACACATTACAGGGGGTCTATGGCTACACCTTC.

V gene TRBV7-9 combines with J gene TRBJ2-7; the D gene could be TRBD1 or TRBD2 (6 bases each). The CDR3 extends over 14 amino acids. Trimming took off 4 bases at V and 2 bases at J, with 12 bases between the two ends. CDR1 is SEHNR, CDR2 FQNEAQ, per germline (reference sequence). CDR3: CASSSTGRTYEQYF. CDR3 in DNA: TGTGCCAGCAGCTCTACAGGGAGGACCTACGAGCAGTACTTC.

The chain joins TRBV4-1 to TRBJ1-5; no clear D. The CDR3 sequence is 16 residues long. V dropped 0 bases and J dropped 5 bases, with 14 bases sitting between them. Germline V gene data show CDR1 as MGHRA and CDR2 as YSYEKL. CDR3 in DNA: TGCGCCAGCAGCCAAGATCTAGGACCCCGATATCAGCCCCAGCATTTT. This translates into CASSQDLGPRYQPQHF.

The rearrangement joins TRBV6-5 to TRBJ2-7; 8 bases are a match to TRBD1. The CDR3 consists of 14 residues. With V trimmed by 6 bases and J by 7 bases, 11 bases remained unmatched. The germline V gene encodes CDR1 MNHEY and CDR2 SVGAGI. Here the CDR3 reads CASSARTGSWEQYF. The CDR3 DNA sequence: TGTGCCAGCAGCGCTAGGACAGGGAGTTGGGAGCAGTACTTC.

This rearrangement joins TRBV5-1 to TRBJ2-2; maybe TRBD2 (6 bases). The V gene's germline CDR1 is SGHRS and CDR2 YFSETQ. The CDR3 totals 14 residues. The V gene lost 2 bases and the J gene lost 5 bases, with 10 bases spanning the gap. The CDR3 protein is CASSFTRGTGELFF. In DNA, the CDR3 is TGCGCCAGCAGCTTTACACGGGGGACCGGGGAGCTGTTTTTT.

The rearrangement joins TRBV6-5 to TRBJ2-7; a weak D match, TRBD2 (5 bases). Per germline, CDR1 MNHEY and CDR2 SVGAGI. Trimming pared 0 bases from V and 0 bases from J, leaving 9 bases between. CDR3 size: 15 residues. The CDR3 region has the DNA TGTGCCAGCAGTTACTCACGCGGGTCCTCCTACGAGCAGTACTTC. It translates to CASSYSRGSSYEQYF.

As to this clone: The sample contains more than one DNA sequence encoding this CDR3. The chain has TRBV19 and TRBJ2-1, with 9 positions matching TRBD2. V trimming: 7 bases; J trimming: 0 bases; junction bases outside the gene matches: 7. The CDR3 runs to 16 residues. The V gene's germline CDR1 is LNHDA and CDR2 SQIVND (reference sequence). CDR3 DNA sequence: TGTGCCAGTAAGCGTCTAGCGGGGACCTCCTACAATGAGCAGTTCTTC. Translated: CASKRLAGTSYNEQFF.

The chain has TRBV29-1 and TRBJ1-1, with no clear D. Germline values: CDR1 SQVTM, CDR2 ANQGSEA. The V end lost 0 bases, the J end lost 1 base, and 12 bases lay between the germline ends. CDR3 length equals 15 residues. The DNA of the CDR3 is TGCAGCGTTGAAGAAGCAGCAAAGGAGAACACTGAAGCTTTCTTT. Its translation is CSVEEAAKENTEAFF.